The source of this T cell receptor (beta chain) is a study of T cells in Graves' hyperthyroidism and ophthalmopathy. Study findings and constraints: The majority of expanded thyroid clonotypes above 0.001 also appeared in blood.

Orbital computed tomography, thyroid ultrasound, serum thyroxine and TRAb, and clinical symptoms together informed the diagnoses. Germline loops: CDR1 SQVTM, CDR2 ANQGSEA. CDR3 length: 13 residues. Trimming removed 4 bases from V and 1 base from J, with 10 bases in between. Amplification of TCR beta CDR3 regions used RNA as the template. A first-round RT-PCR of the TCR CDR3 used the HTBI primer set. TCRdb independently ran MiXCR on the multiplex PCR reads; one entry per CDR3 protein. This repertoire shows hundreds of thousands of distinct CDR3 sequences, 45% found once; its top ten account for under 8%. This clonotype showed up just once. Its target is not known.

The receptor's source is an adult man with Graves' disease, either hyperthyroidism or ophthalmopathy (not recorded which). The chain couples TRBV29-1 to TRBJ2-5; either TRBD1 or TRBD2 may fit D (5 bases each). Input material: peripheral blood or thyroid tissue (not recorded which). The CDR3 region is CSVAGTRQETQYF. The CDR3 nucleotides are TGCAGCGTTGCAGGGACCCGCCAAGAGACCCAGTACTTC.